This TCR beta chain was captured in a study of OX40 agonist ivuxolimab in advanced cancers. Repertoires were generated with immunoSEQ multiplex PCR, while TCRdb's copy carries only in-frame clones and drops some. Seen here are around 27,000 clones, approximately 84% observed once, and the top ten hold roughly a fifth. Germline lookup yields CDR1 MNHNS and CDR2 SASEGT. Germline trimming cut 2 bases from V and 7 bases from J; bases unmatched to any gene: 8. The CDR3 consists of 16 residues. Whole-study findings and limits: In CD8+ T cells, expanded clones were on average more numerous than in CD4+.

As to this clone: What it binds is not known.

Autoimmune disease history or systemic immunosuppression excluded patients. The starting material was CD4+ or CD8+ T cells sorted from blood, obtained in a trial of the OX40 agonist ivuxolimab. The TCR was taken from an adult with an advanced solid tumor such as melanoma, head and neck, liver or kidney cancer. The rearrangement uses TRBV6-1 and TRBJ2-2, with TRBD2 matching over 9 bases. The CDR3 nucleotides are TGTGCCAGCAGTGAACTAGCGGGAAAGGGTGGCGGGGAGCTGTTTTTT. This encodes CASSELAGKGGGELFF.